The 16 T cell receptor beta chains given below trace back to one sample, sequenced in a study of cytomegalovirus exposure and HLA in healthy donors. Use of 60 Vbeta and 13 Jbeta primers characterized the PCR. Data came from immunoSEQ multiplex PCR; TCRdb stores just in-frame clones and leaves some out. The repertoire holds approximately 54,000 clones, 82% seen once, with under 3.5% in the top ten. Source material: PBMCs. The receptors were sampled from a woman aged 18-29 years in good health and CMV-seronegative.

In nucleotides, the CDR3 is TGTGCCAGCAGTTTTTCTACAGGGTTCATGAACACTGAAGCTTTCTTT. As protein: CASSFSTGFMNTEAFF. J is TRBJ1-1 and V is TRBV27, with a possible D match to TRBD1 (6 bases). The CDR3 loop spans 16 amino acids. CDR1 and CDR2 from the germline V gene are MNHEY and SMNVEV (reference sequence). V was pared by 3 bases and J by 0 bases, with 14 bases between.

The chain joins TRBV29-1 to TRBJ2-2, with D uncertain. The V end lost 5 bases, the J end lost 1 base, and 17 bases lay between the germline ends. Germline CDR1 SQVTM, CDR2 ANQGSEA. CDR3 size: 16 residues. In DNA form, the CDR3 reads TGCAGCGTTATATCCGGGTCCTCTCTGAACACCGGGGAGCTGTTTTTT. The encoded protein is CSVISGSSLNTGELFF.

The chain combines TRBV5-4 with TRBJ2-7, with 12 bases matching TRBD2. The CDR3 is made up of 19 amino acids. In germline, CDR1 is SGHNT, CDR2 YYREEE (reference sequence). Losses at the gene ends were 6 bases for V and 2 bases for J; bases not matched to a gene: 18. The CDR3 nucleotides read TGTGCCAGCAAATCTGAACCGGGACTAGCGGGCCCGGGGCCCTACGAGCAGTACTTC. Protein sequence: CASKSEPGLAGPGPYEQYF.

The V call is TRBV19, the J call TRBJ2-5; D gene unclear. This CDR3 region has 11 residues. With 8 bases removed from V and 4 bases from J, the gap between germline ends came to 8 bases. The germline CDR1 and CDR2 sequences are LNHDA and SQIVND (reference sequence). CDR3 residues: CASGAGETQYF. The CDR3 DNA reads TGTGCCAGTGGAGCTGGAGAGACCCAGTACTTC.

The rearrangement links TRBV5-6 to TRBJ2-5, with a tentative D call TRBD1 (5 bases). Germline assignment: CDR1 SGHDT and CDR2 YYEEEE. CDR3 length: 14 residues. V was shortened by 4 bases and J by 2 bases, with 12 bases between the two germline ends. The CDR3 sequence: CASSPATEQETQYF. Here the CDR3 DNA reads TGTGCCAGCAGCCCCGCGACAGAGCAAGAGACCCAGTACTTC. The whole variable domain, remainder taken from reference TRBV5-6 and TRBJ2-5, is DAGVTQSPTHLIKTRGQQVTLRCSPKSGHDTVSWYQQALGQGPQFIFQYYEEEERQRGNFPDRFSGHQFPNYSSELNVNALLLGDSALYLCASSPATEQETQYFGPGTRLLVL.

This clone was observed a few times. The chain uses TRBV30 and TRBJ2-3; D gene ambiguous. The CDR3 sequence is 13 residues long. Germline V gene sequence: CDR1 GTSNPN, CDR2 SVGIG (reference sequence). V dropped 6 bases and J dropped 2 bases, with 12 bases sitting between them. The CDR3 region has the DNA TGTGCCTGTAGACTCCCACCCACAGATACGCAGTATTTT. Residues: CACRLPPTDTQYF.

This clone appeared once. CDR3 in DNA: TGTGCCAGTAGTAAGGGGGATCTGCTGGACTACGAGCAGTACTTC. Protein sequence: CASSKGDLLDYEQYF. The V and J genes are TRBV19 and TRBJ2-7, with D possibly matching TRBD1 (6 bases). CDR1 and CDR2 from the germline V gene are LNHDA and SQIVND (reference sequence). Trimming took off 4 bases at V and 3 bases at J, with 16 bases between the two ends. The CDR3 consists of 15 residues.

This clone has only one observation. The V call is TRBV7-3, the J call TRBJ2-1; tentatively, D is TRBD1 (6 bases). CDR1 and CDR2 (germline): SGHTA, FQGTGA. The CDR3 sequence is 15 residues long. Trimming took off 5 bases at V and 9 bases at J, with 20 bases between the two ends. The CDR3 DNA reads TGTGCCAGCAGCGACCAAAATCTGGGACAAGGTGAGCAGTTCTTC. Translated, it gives CASSDQNLGQGEQFF.

The chain carries TRBV6-6 and TRBJ1-1; TRBD1 matches at 8 bases. Unmatched junction bases numbered 7, after V lost 4 bases and J lost 6 bases. CDR3 length equals 14 residues. Germline V gene lookup returns CDR1 MNHNY and CDR2 SVGAGI (reference sequence). The CDR3 nucleotides read TGTGCCAGCAGTTCAAACGACAGGGGCTCTGAAGCTTTCTTT. Translating it yields CASSSNDRGSEAFF.

V is TRBV7-9 and J is TRBJ1-1; D not resolved. The ends were cut back, 2 bases at V and 4 bases at J, with 5 bases in the middle. Per the germline V gene, CDR1 is SEHNR and CDR2 is FQNEAQ (reference sequence). This CDR3 has 12 residues. This chain's CDR3 is CASSLPRTEAFF. In DNA, the CDR3 is TGTGCCAGCAGCTTACCCCGCACTGAAGCTTTCTTT.

V usage is TRBV28 and J usage is TRBJ1-1; D possibly corresponds to TRBD1 (5 bases). V gave up 3 bases and J gave up 0 bases, with 14 bases separating them. This CDR3 is 16 amino acids long. CDR1 and CDR2 (germline): MDHEN, SYDVKM. CDR3: CASSLGGFRVNTEAFF. CDR3 DNA sequence: TGTGCCAGCAGTTTGGGGGGGTTTCGGGTGAACACTGAAGCTTTCTTT.

V is TRBV2 and J is TRBJ1-5, with D possibly TRBD1 on 6 matching bases. There are 15 residues in the CDR3. The ends were cut back, 11 bases at V and 2 bases at J, with 19 bases in the middle. The germline gives CDR1 SNHLY, CDR2 FYNNEI. CDR3 coding DNA: TGTGCCGGGGGGGGCGGGGGTTACGGCAATCAGCCCCAGCATTTT. Residues: CAGGGGGYGNQPQHF.

This chain links TRBV11-2 with TRBJ2-1; the match to TRBD1 covers 7 bases. V trimming: 6 bases; J trimming: 0 bases; junction bases outside the gene matches: 2. CDR3 size: 14 residues. From germline, CDR1 is SGHAT and CDR2 FQNNGV. The CDR3 loop reads CASSRTGSYNEQFF. The CDR3 DNA reads as TGTGCCAGCAGTCGGACAGGCTCCTACAATGAGCAGTTCTTC.

The chain couples TRBV7-2 to TRBJ2-1; TRBD2 matches 11 bases. CDR1 and CDR2 (germline): SGHTA, FQGNSA. The CDR3 sequence is 15 residues long. With V trimmed by 3 bases and J by 5 bases, 3 bases remained unmatched. The CDR3 DNA reads TGTGCCAGCAGCTTTAGCGGGAGGGCCCACAATGAGCAGTTCTTC. Translated, it gives CASSFSGRAHNEQFF.

This sequence joins TRBV15 and TRBJ1-5; 7 bases match TRBD1. Trimming removed 5 bases from V and 6 bases from J; junction bases left unmatched: 10. The CDR3 runs 15 residues. Germline V gives CDR1 LNHNV, CDR2 YYDKDF (reference sequence). The CDR3: CATSRDRVVGQPQHF. In nucleotides, the CDR3 is TGTGCCACCAGCCGCGACAGGGTGGTTGGTCAGCCCCAGCATTTT.

V usage is TRBV21-1 and J usage is TRBJ2-3; TRBD1 was called by the table and not checked on the DNA. TRBV21-1 is described as a pseudogene. The CDR3 covers 15 residues. CDR3 region: CANVAGQGSTDTQYF. The CDR3, as DNA: TGTGCCAACGTGGCGGGACAGGGTAGCACAGATACGCAGTATTTT.